Detailed here is one T cell receptor (beta chain). Its recognized antigen is unknown. Within one base of it there is no much larger clone, and no base qualities were kept. The High Capacity cDNA Reverse Transcription Kit was used to reverse transcribe all of the isolated RNA, meaning that expressed TCRB transcripts were what got sequenced. Deep immunoSEQ sequencing was applied to naive, central memory and regulatory T cell samples, giving an average of roughly 3.5 million total reads per sample. Sorted cells were lysed in RLT buffer and RNA was extracted with DNase-treated RNeasy Micro or Mini kits, depending on cell number. Each cell subset was processed separately to prevent cross-contamination, with patient and healthy donor samples processed together. The immunoSEQ multiplex PCR was used to amplify TCRB sequences from cDNA, yielding 87-bp fragments that span the CDR3 region. Sequencing of the amplicons was done on the Illumina HiSeq platform. On the authors' methods: PCR bias was corrected computationally using synthetic template baselines, and reads within Hamming distance 2 were collapsed, with unmergeable singletons discarded. Reads were aligned against IMGT to assign V, D and J genes, CDR3 length and insertions or deletions at six rearrangement sites. Within each subset, clonotype counts were normalized to sorted cell number, after which true diversity and Gini coefficients were computed with the tcR R package. Repertoire sharing was quantified using the overlap coefficient calculated on TCRB nucleotide sequences. Out-of-frame TCRB sequences from naive cells were analyzed to stand in for the pre-selection repertoire. TCRdb limited this immuneACCESS table to in-frame rearrangements with V and J called. A share of clones is missing; checked studies link under half to unresolved V genes, and the rest is unexplained. The V and J calls and clone size were taken over from that table, and D and trimming were inferred from the DNA. The sample yields over 700,000 clones; 15% to 20% were counted once. Clones ranked in the top ten supply about 0.02% of the sample.

From each donor, a single peripheral blood sample of approximately 0.11 L on average was drawn into heparinised tubes. A BD FACSAria II was used to sort naive, central memory, regulatory and stem cell-like memory CD4+ T cells with a panel that included CD45RO, CCR7, CD25, CD127, CD95 and CD27. A purity above 95% was achieved for all sorted populations. PBMCs were separated immediately by Lymphoprep density gradient centrifugation and were stained directly, without being cultured. To minimize batch effects, samples were stained and sorted in pairs, one healthy donor with one patient per experiment. The germline V gene encodes CDR1 LGHNA and CDR2 YSLEER. V is trimmed back by 1 base and J by 5 bases, and the junction contains 7 bases that no gene match accounts for. The CDR3 has 16 amino acids, counting the end cysteine and phenylalanine. Only CDR3 DNA is held: 48 bases, read in frame from base 1. This sample stems from a study of beta chain features in type 1 diabetes (dated by TCRdb to between 2018 and 2020). Study-wide context: No differences in mean age, gender distribution, total cell number or subset yield were found between patients and healthy donors. Whereas all 30 or so donors provided naive and central memory subsets, regulatory and stem cell-like memory subsets were isolated from just 8 patients and about 8 healthy donors. The study compared TCRB repertoires of sorted circulating CD4+ T cell subsets between recently diagnosed type 1 diabetes patients and matched healthy donors. A total of approximately 99,000,000 sorted cells were examined across all samples, and RNA yield correlated strongly with the number of cells per subset.

Study-wide conclusions, independent of this receptor: Because cDNA rather than genomic DNA was sequenced, highly expressing activated cells could have been over-represented, although no difference in activation and CD3 levels was found between groups. Type 1 diabetes patients showed a moderate but significant shortening of TCRB CDR3 length in all four CD4+ subsets. Naive, central memory and regulatory TCRB repertoires appeared more similar among patients than among healthy donors. Shorter templates might have been favored by PCR, but patient and control samples were amplified and corrected together, so both groups would have been affected equally by any skew. At VDJ recombination sites, type 1 diabetes patients had fewer insertions and more deleted nucleotides, which implies abnormalities in thymic rearrangement. HLA sub-analyses involved small numbers of individuals, so any influence of HLA type on TCRB rearrangement remained unresolved.

This sequence was found in a woman between 18 and 29 years old in good health. The sequence is built from TRBV4-3 and TRBJ2-5; TRBD1 aligns with 10 central bases. The sample was naive CD4+ T cells from blood. The sample's cell subset or site label, decoded: true naive CD4+ T cells. The sequenced DNA: TGCGCCAGCAGCCAAGGGTCTGACAGGGGGCTGGAGACCCAGTACTTC. The translation is CASSQGSDRGLETQYF.